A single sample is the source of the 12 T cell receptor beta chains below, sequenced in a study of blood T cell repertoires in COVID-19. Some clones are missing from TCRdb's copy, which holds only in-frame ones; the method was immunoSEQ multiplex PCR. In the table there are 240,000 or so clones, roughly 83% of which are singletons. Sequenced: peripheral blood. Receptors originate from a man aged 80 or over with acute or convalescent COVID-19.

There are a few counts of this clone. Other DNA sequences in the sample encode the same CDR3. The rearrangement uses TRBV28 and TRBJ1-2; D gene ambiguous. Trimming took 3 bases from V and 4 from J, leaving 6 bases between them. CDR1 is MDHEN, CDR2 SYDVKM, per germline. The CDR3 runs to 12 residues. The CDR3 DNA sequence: TGTGCCAGCAGTTTTCGGTCCTATGGCTACACCTTC. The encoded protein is CASSFRSYGYTF.

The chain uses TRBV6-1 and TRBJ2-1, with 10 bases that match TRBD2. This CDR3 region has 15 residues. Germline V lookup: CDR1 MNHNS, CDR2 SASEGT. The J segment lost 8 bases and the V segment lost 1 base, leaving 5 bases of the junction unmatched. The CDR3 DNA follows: TGTGCCAGCAGTGAAGTCAGCGGGAGGGCTGATGAGCAGTTCTTC. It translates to CASSEVSGRADEQFF.

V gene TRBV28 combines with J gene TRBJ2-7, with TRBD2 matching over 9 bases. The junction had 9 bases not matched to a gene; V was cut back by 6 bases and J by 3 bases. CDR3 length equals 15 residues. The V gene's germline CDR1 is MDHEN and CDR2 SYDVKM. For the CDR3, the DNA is TGTGCCAGCAGACCAGTAGCGGGAGTAGGCTACGAGCAGTACTTC. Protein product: CASRPVAGVGYEQYF.

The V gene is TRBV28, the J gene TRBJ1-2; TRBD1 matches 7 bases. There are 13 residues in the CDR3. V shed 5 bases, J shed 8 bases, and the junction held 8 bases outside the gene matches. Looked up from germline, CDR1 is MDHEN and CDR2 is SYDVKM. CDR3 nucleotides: TGTGCCAGCAGTGTAACAGGGGCGCGGGGCTACACCTTC. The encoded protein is CASSVTGARGYTF.

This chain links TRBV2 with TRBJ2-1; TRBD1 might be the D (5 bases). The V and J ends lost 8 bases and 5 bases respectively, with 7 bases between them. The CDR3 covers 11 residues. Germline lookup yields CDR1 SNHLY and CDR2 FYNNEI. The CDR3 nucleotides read TGTGCCAGCCTCAGGGACAATGAGCAGTTCTTC. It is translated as CASLRDNEQFF.

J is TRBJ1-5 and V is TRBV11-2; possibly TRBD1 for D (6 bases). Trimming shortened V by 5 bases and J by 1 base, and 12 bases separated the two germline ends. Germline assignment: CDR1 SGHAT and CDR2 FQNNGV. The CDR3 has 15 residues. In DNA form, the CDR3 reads TGTGCCAGCAGCCCCCGGGGGGCCAGCAATCAGCCCCAGCATTTT. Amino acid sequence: CASSPRGASNQPQHF.

This CDR3 is CASSSGTAYTGELFF. In DNA, the CDR3 is TGCGCCAGCAGCTCCGGGACAGCATACACCGGGGAGCTGTTTTTT. This chain joins TRBV5-1 and TRBJ2-2; 7 positions match TRBD1. V dropped 3 bases and J dropped 3; count of bases not matched to a gene: 5. The CDR3 extends over 15 amino acids. Per germline, CDR1 SGHRS and CDR2 YFSETQ.

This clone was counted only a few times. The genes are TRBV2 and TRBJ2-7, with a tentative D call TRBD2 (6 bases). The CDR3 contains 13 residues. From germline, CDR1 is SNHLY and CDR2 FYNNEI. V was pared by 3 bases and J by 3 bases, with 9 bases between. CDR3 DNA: TGTGCCAGCAGTGACGGAGGGATCTACGAGCAGTACTTC. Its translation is CASSDGGIYEQYF.

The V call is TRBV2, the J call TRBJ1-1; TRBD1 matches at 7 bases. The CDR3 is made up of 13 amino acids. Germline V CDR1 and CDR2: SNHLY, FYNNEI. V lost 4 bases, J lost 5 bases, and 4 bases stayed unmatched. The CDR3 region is CASSGQGWTEAFF. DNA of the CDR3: TGTGCCAGCAGTGGACAGGGATGGACTGAAGCTTTCTTT.

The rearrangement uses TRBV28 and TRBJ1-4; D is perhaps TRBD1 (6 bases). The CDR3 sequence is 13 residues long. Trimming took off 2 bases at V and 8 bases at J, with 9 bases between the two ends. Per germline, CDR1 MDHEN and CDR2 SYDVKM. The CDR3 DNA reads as TGTGCCAGCAGTTTAACGGGGACAGAAAAACTGTTTTTT. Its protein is CASSLTGTEKLFF.

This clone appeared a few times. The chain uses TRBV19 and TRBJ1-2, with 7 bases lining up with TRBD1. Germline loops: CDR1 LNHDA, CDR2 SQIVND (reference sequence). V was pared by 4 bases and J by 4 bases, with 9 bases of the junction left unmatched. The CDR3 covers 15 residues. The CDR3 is CASSTSTGYSYGYTF. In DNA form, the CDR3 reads TGTGCCAGTAGTACCTCGACAGGGTACTCCTATGGCTACACCTTC.

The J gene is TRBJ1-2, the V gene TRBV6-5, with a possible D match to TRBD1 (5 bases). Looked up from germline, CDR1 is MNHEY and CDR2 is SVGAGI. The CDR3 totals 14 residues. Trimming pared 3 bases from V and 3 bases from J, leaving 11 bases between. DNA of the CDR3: TGTGCCAGCAGTTATGACGGGGGAGACTATGGCTACACCTTC. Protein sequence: CASSYDGGDYGYTF.